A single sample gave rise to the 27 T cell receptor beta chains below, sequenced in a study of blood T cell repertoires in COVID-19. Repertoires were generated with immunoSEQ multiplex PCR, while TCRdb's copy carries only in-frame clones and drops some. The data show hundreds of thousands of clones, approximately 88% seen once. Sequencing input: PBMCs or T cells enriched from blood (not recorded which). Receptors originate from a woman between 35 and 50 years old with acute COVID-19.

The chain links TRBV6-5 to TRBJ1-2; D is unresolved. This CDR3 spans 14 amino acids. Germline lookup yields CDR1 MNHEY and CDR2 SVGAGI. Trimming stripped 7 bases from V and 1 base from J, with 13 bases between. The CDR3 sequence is CASTLTSLNYGYTF. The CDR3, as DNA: TGTGCCAGCACGCTGACAAGCCTTAACTATGGCTACACCTTC.

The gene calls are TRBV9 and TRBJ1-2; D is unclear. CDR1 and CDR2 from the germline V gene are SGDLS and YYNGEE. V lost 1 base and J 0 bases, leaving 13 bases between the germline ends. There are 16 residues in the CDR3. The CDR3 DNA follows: TGTGCCAGCAGCGTACTCGAAGCACTCCCTAACTATGGCTACACCTTC. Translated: CASSVLEALPNYGYTF.

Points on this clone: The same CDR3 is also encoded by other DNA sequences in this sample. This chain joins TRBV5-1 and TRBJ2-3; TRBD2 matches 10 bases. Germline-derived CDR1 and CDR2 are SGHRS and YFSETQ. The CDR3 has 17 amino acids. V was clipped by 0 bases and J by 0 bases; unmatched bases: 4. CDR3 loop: CASSLGLAGPSTDTQYF. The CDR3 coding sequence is TGCGCCAGCAGCTTGGGACTAGCGGGCCCTAGCACAGATACGCAGTATTTT.

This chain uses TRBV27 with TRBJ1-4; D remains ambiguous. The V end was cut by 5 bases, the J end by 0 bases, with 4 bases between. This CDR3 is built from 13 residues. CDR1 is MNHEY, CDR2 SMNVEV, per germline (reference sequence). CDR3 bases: TGTGCCAGCAGTCCCTCAACTAATGAAAAACTGTTTTTT. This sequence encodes CASSPSTNEKLFF.

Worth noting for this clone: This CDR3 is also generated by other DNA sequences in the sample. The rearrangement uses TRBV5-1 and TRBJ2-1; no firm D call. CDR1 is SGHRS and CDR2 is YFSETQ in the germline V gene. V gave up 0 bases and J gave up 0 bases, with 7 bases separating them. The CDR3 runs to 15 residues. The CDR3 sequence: CASSLGSSSYNEQFF. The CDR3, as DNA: TGCGCCAGCAGCTTGGGGTCGAGCTCCTACAATGAGCAGTTCTTC.

The CDR3 region is CASSYRQGNNEKLFF. In DNA, the CDR3 is TGTGCCAGCAGCTATAGACAGGGGAATAATGAAAAACTGTTTTTT. The rearrangement uses TRBV9 and TRBJ1-4; 8 bases map to TRBD1. The CDR3 covers 15 residues. Germline V gives CDR1 SGDLS, CDR2 YYNGEE. With V trimmed by 4 bases and J by 4 bases, 6 bases remained unmatched.

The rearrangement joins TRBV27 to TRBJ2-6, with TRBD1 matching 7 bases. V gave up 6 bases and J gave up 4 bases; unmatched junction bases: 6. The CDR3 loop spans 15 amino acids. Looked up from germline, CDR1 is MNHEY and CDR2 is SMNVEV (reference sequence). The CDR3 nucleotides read TGTGCCAGCAGCTCGACAGGGCACGGGGCCAACGTCCTGACTTTC. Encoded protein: CASSSTGHGANVLTF.

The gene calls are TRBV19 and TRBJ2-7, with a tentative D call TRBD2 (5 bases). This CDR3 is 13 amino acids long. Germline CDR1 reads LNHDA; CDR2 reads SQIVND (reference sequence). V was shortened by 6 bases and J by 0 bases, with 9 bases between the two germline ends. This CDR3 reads CASSPGSSYEQYF. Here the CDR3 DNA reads TGTGCCAGTAGCCCGGGGTCCTCCTACGAGCAGTACTTC.

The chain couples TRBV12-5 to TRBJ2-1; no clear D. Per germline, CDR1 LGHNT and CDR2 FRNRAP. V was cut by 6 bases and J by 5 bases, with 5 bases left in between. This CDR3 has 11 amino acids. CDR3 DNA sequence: TGTGCTAGTGGCCCTCACAATGAGCAGTTCTTC. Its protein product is CASGPHNEQFF.

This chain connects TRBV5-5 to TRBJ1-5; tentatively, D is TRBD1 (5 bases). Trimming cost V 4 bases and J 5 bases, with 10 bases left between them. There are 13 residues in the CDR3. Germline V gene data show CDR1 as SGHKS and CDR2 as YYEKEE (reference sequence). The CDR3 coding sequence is TGTGCCAGCAGCCACGGAGGGGATCAGCCCCAGCATTTT. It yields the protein CASSHGGDQPQHF.

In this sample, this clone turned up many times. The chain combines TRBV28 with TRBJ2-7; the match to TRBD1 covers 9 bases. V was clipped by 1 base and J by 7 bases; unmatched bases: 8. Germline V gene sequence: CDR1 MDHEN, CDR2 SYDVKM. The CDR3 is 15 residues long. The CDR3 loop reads CASSLYATGGREQYF. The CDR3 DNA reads TGTGCCAGCAGTTTATACGCGACAGGGGGTCGGGAGCAGTACTTC.

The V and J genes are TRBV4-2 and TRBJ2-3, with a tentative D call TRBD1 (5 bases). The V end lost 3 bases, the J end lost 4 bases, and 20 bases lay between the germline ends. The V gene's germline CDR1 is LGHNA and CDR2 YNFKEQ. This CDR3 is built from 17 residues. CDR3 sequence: CASSHPPQDEMADTQYF. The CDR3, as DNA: TGTGCCAGCAGCCACCCCCCACAGGACGAGATGGCAGATACGCAGTATTTT.

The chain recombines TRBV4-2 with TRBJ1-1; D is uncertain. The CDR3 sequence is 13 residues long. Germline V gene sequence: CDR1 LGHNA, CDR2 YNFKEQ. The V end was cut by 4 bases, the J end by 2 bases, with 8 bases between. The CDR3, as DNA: TGTGCCAGCAGCCTTGACTTTAACACTGAAGCTTTCTTT. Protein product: CASSLDFNTEAFF.

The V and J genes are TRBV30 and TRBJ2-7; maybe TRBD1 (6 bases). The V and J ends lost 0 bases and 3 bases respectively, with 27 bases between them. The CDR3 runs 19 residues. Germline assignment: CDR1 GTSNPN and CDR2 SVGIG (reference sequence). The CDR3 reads CAWSVKRRNIQGNDYEQYF. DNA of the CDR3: TGTGCCTGGAGTGTAAAGAGGAGGAATATTCAGGGGAACGACTACGAGCAGTACTTC. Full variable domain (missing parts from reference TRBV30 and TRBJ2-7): SQTIHQWPATLVQPVGSPLSLECTVEGTSNPNLYWYRQAAGRGLQLLFYSVGIGQISSEVPQNLSASRPQDRQFILSSKKLLLSDSGFYLCAWSVKRRNIQGNDYEQYFGPGTRLTVT.

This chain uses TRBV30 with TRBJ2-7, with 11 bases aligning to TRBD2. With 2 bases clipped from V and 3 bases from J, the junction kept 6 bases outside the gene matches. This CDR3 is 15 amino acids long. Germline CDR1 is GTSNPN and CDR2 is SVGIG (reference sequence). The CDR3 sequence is CAWSRASGGSYEQYF. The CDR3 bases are TGTGCCTGGAGTCGGGCTAGCGGGGGGAGCTACGAGCAGTACTTC.

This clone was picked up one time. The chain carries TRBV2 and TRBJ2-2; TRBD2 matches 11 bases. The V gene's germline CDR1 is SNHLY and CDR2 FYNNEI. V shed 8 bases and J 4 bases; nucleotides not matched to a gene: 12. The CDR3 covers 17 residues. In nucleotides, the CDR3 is TGTGCCAGCCTCCGGGACCAACTAGCGGGGGTCACCGGGGAGCTGTTTTTT. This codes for CASLRDQLAGVTGELFF.

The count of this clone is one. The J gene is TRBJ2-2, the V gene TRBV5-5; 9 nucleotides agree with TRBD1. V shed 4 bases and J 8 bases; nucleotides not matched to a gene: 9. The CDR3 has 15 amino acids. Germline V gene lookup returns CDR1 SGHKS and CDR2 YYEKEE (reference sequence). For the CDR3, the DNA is TGTGCCAGCAGCCCCTGGGACAGGGAAAGTGGGGAGCTGTTTTTT. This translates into CASSPWDRESGELFF.

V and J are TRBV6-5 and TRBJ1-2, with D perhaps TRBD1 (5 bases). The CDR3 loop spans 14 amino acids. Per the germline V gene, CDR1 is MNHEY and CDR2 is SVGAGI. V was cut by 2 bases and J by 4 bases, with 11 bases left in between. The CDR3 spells CASSYGGTFYGYTF. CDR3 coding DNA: TGTGCCAGCAGTTACGGCGGGACCTTCTATGGCTACACCTTC.

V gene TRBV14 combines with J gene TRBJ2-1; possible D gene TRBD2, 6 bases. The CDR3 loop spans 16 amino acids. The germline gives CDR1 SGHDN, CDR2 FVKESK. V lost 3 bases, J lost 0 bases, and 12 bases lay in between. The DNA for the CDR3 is TGTGCCAGCAGCCAGTTTGCGGGAAGCTCCTACAATGAGCAGTTCTTC. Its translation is CASSQFAGSSYNEQFF.

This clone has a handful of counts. The CDR3 protein is CAWLTPGGWNSPLHF. Written as DNA, the CDR3 is TGTGCCTGGTTGACGCCCGGGGGATGGAATTCACCCCTCCACTTT. The chain joins TRBV30 to TRBJ1-6; D may be TRBD1 (5 bases). V lost 5 bases and J lost 7, with 18 bases in between. Germline V gives CDR1 GTSNPN, CDR2 SVGIG (reference sequence). This CDR3 has 15 amino acids.

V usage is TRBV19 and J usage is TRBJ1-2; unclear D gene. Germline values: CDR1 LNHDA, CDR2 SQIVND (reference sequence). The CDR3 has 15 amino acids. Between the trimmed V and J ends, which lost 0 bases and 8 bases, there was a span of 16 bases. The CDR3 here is CASSIDPGSPHGYTF. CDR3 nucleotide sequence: TGTGCCAGTAGTATAGACCCGGGATCTCCTCACGGCTACACCTTC.

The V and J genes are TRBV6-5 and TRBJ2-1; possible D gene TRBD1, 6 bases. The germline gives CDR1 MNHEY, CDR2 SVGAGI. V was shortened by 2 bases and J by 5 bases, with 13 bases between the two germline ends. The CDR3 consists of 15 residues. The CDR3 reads CASSYGTGLNNEQFF. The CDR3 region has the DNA TGTGCCAGCAGTTACGGTACAGGGTTGAACAATGAGCAGTTCTTC.

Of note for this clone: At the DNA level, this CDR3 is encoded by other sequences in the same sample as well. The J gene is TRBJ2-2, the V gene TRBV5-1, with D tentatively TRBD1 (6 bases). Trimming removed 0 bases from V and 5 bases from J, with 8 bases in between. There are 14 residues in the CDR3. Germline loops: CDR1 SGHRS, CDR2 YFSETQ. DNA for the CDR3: TGCGCCAGCAGCTTGGGGCAGGGGACCGGGGAGCTGTTTTTT. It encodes CASSLGQGTGELFF.

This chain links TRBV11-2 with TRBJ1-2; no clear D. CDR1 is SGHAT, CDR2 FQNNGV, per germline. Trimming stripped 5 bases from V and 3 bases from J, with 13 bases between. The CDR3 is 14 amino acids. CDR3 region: CASSITNSYYGYTF. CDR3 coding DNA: TGTGCCAGCAGCATAACCAACAGCTACTATGGCTACACCTTC.

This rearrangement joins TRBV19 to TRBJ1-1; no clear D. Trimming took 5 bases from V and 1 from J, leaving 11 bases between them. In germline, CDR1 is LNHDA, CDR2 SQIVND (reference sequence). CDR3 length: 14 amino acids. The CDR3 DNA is TGTGCCAGTAGTTACCGGGAAACGAACACTGAAGCTTTCTTT. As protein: CASSYRETNTEAFF.

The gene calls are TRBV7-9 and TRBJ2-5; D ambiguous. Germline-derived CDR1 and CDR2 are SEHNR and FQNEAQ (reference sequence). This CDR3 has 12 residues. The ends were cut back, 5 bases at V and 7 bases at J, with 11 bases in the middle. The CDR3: CASSERLGTQYF. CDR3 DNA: TGTGCCAGCAGCGAAAGACTGGGGACCCAGTACTTC.

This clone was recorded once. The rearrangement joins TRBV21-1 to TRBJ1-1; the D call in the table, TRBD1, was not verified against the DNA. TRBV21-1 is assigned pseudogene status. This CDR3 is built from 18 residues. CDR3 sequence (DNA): TGTGCCAGCAGCAGCGAGACAGGGGGAGATAGGAAGAACACTGAAGCTTTCTTT. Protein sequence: CASSSETGGDRKNTEAFF.